The clone carrying this T cell receptor (beta chain) was recorded once. Assay used: immunoSEQ multiplex PCR; TCRdb lists only in-frame clones, some missing. The repertoire includes roughly 2.1 million clones, 85% to 95% of them detected once, and under 2% sits in the top ten. The sample belongs to a study of shared clonotypes between healthy human individuals. V was clipped by 5 bases and J by 1 base; unmatched bases: 6. The germline CDR1 and CDR2 sequences are MDHEN and SYDVKM. CDR3 length: 15 residues. In the naive CD8 group, cells lacked CD45RO and were positively selected for CCR7, so terminally differentiated effector memory CD45RA+ cells were left out.

V and J are TRBV28 and TRBJ2-7; 9 bases map to TRBD2. Material for sequencing was naive CD8+ T cells from PBMCs. The TCR comes from a man younger than 30 in good health. Some clones in this sample may be carry-over from other donors' samples. CDR3 nucleotide sequence: TGTGCCAGCAGTGAGCTGACTAGCGGTTCCTACGAGCAGTACTTC. It specifies CASSELTSGSYEQYF.